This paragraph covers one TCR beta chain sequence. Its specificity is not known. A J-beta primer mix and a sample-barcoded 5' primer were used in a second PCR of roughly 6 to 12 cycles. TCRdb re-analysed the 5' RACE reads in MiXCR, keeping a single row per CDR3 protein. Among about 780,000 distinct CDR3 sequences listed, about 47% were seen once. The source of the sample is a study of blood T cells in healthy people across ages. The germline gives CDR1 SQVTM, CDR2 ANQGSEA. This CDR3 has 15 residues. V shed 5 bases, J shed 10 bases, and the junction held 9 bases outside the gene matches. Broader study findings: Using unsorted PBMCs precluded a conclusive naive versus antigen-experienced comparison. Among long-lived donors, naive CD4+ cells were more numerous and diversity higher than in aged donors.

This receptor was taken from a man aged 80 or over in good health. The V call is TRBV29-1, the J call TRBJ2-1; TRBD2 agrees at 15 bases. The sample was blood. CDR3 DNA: TGCAGCGTTCTTCGGACTAGCGGGAGGGCCACCGAGCAGTTCTTC. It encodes CSVLRTSGRATEQFF.